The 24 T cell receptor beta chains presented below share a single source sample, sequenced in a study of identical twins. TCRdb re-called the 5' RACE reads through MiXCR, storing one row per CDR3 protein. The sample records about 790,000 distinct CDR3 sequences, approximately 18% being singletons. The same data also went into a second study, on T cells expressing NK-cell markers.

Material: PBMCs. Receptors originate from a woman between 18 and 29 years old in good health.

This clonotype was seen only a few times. The CDR3 spells CASSLQPGSLSGANVLTF. DNA of the CDR3: TGCGCCAGCAGCTTGCAACCGGGATCCTTATCTGGGGCCAACGTCCTGACTTTC. The rearrangement joins TRBV5-1 to TRBJ2-6, with D possibly matching TRBD2 (5 bases). Deletions cut 1 base from V and 1 base from J, with 15 bases between. Per germline, CDR1 SGHRS and CDR2 YFSETQ. The CDR3 has 18 residues.

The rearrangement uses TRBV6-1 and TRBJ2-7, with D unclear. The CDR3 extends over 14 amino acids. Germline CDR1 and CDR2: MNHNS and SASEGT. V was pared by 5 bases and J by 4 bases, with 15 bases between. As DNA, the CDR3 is TGTGCCAGCAGTCGAAGAGGCGTTGAGTACGAGCAGTACTTC. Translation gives CASSRRGVEYEQYF.

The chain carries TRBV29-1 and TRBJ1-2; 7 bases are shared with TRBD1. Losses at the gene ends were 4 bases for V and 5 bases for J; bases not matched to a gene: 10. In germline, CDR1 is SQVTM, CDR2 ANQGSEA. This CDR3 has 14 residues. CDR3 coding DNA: TGCAGCGTTGCCTCAGACAGGGCGGGTTATGGCTACACCTTC. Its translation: CSVASDRAGYGYTF.

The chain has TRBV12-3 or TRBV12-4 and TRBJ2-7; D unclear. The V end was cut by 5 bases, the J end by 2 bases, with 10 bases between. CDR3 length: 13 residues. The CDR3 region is CASSISSAYEQYF. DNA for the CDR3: TGTGCCAGCAGTATTTCCAGCGCCTACGAGCAGTACTTC.

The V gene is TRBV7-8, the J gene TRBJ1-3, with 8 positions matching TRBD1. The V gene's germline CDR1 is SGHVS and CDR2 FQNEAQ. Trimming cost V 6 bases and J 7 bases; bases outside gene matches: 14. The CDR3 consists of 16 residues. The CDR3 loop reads CASSRRTGNKENTIYF. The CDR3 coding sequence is TGTGCCAGCAGTCGCCGGACAGGGAACAAGGAGAACACCATATATTTT.

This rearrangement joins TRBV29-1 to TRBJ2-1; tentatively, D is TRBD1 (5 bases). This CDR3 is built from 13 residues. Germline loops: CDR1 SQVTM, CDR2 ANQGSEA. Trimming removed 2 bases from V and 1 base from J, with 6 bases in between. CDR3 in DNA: TGCAGCGTTGAACAGGGATCCTACAATGAGCAGTTCTTC. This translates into CSVEQGSYNEQFF.

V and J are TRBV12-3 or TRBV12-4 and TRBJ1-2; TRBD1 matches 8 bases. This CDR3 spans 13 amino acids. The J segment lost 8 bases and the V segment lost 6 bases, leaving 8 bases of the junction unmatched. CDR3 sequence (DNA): TGTGCCAGCAGGCCCTGGACAGGGAGCGGCTACACCTTC. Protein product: CASRPWTGSGYTF.

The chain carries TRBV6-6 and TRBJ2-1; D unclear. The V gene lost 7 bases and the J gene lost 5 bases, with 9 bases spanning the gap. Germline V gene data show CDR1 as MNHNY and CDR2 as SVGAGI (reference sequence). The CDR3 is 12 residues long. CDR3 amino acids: CASIALNNEQFF. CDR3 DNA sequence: TGTGCCAGCATTGCGTTGAACAATGAGCAGTTCTTC.

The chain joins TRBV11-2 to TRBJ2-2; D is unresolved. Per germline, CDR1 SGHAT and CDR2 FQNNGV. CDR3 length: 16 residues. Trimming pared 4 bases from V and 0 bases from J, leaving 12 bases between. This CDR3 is CASSSVLDTNTGELFF. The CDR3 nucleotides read TGTGCCAGCAGCTCAGTGTTAGACACGAACACCGGGGAGCTGTTTTTT.

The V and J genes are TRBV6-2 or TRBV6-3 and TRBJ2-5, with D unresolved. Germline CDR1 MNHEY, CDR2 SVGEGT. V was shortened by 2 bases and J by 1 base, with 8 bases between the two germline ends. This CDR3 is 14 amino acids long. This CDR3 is CASSYRGPQETQYF. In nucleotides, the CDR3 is TGTGCCAGCAGTTACAGAGGCCCCCAAGAGACCCAGTACTTC.

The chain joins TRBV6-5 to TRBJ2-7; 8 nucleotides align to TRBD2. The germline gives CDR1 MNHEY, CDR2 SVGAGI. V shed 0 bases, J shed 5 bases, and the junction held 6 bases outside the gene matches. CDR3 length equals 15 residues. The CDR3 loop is CASSYSSGVRNEQYF. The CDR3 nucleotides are TGTGCCAGCAGTTACTCTAGCGGGGTCCGGAACGAGCAGTACTTC.

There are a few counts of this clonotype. For the CDR3, the DNA is TGCGCCAGCCAAGCTGGGACAGGCTCCACAGATACGCAGTATTTT. This translates into CASQAGTGSTDTQYF. The chain uses TRBV5-1 and TRBJ2-3; 8 bases map to TRBD1. Germline V gene data show CDR1 as SGHRS and CDR2 as YFSETQ. The CDR3 loop spans 15 amino acids. V lost 7 bases to trimming and J lost 2 bases; unmatched junction nucleotides: 9.

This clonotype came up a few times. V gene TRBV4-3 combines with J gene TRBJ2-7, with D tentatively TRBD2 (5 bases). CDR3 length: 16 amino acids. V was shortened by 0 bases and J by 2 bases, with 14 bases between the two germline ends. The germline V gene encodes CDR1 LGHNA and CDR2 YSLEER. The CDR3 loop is CASSQDPGTSAYEQYF. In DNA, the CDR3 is TGCGCCAGCAGCCAAGATCCGGGCACTAGTGCCTACGAGCAGTACTTC.

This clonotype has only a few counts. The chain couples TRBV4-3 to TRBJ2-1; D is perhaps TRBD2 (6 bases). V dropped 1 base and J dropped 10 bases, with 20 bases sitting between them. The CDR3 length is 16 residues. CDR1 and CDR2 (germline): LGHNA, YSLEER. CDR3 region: CASSQVFAGPLLEQFF. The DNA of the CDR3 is TGCGCCAGCAGCCAAGTCTTTGCGGGACCCTTACTCGAGCAGTTCTTC.

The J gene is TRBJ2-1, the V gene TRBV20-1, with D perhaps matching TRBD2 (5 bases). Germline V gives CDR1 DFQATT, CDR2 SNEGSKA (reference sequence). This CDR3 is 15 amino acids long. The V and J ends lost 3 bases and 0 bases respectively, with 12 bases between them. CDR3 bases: TGCAGTGCTAGTTTTGGGAGTAGCTCCTACAATGAGCAGTTCTTC. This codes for CSASFGSSSYNEQFF.

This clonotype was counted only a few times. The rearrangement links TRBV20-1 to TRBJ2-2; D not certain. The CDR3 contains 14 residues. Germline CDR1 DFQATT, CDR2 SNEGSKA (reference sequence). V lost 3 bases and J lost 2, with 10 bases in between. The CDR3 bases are TGCAGTGCTAGCGGGCTACCCAACACCGGGGAGCTGTTTTTT. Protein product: CSASGLPNTGELFF.

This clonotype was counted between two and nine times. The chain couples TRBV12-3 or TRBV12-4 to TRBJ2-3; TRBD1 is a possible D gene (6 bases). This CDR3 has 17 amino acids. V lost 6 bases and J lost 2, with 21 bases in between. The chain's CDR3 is CASSRGEWGNPTDTQYF. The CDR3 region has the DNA TGTGCCAGCAGCAGGGGCGAGTGGGGGAATCCCACAGATACGCAGTATTTT.

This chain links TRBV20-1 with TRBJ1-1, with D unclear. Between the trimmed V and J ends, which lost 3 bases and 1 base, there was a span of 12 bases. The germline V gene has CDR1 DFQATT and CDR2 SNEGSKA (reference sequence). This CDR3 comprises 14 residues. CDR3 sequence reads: CSASIAGSNTEAFF. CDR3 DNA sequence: TGCAGTGCTAGTATCGCTGGATCGAACACTGAAGCTTTCTTT.

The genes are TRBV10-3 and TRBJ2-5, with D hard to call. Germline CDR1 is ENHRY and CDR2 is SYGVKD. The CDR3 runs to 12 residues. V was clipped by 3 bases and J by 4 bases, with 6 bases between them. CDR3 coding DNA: TGTGCCATCAGTGATGCCCGAGAGACCCAGTACTTC. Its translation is CAISDARETQYF.

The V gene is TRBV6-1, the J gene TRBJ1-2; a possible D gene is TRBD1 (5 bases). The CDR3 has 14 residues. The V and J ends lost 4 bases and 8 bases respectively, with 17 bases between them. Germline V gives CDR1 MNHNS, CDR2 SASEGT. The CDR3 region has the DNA TGTGCCAGCAGTGTTGGGGCCCAAGCTTTGGGCTACACCTTC. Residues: CASSVGAQALGYTF.

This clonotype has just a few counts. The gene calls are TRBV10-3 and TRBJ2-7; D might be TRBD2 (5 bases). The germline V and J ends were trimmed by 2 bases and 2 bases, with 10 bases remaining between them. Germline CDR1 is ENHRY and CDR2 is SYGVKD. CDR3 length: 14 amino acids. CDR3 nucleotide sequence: TGTGCCATCAGTGAGCTAGCCAAAACCTACGAGCAGTACTTC. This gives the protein CAISELAKTYEQYF.

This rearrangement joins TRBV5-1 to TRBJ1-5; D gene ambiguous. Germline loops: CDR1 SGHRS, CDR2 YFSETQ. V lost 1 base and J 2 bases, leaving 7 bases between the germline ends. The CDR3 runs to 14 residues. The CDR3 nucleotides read TGCGCCAGCAGCTTGACCTTTGGCAATCAGCCCCAGCATTTT. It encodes CASSLTFGNQPQHF.

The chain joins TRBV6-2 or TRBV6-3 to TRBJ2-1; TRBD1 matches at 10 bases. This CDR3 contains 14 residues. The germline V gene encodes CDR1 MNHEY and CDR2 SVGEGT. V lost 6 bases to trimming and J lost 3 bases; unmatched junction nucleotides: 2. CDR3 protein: CASRRDRGYNEQFF. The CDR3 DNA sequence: TGTGCCAGCAGGCGGGACAGGGGCTACAATGAGCAGTTCTTC.

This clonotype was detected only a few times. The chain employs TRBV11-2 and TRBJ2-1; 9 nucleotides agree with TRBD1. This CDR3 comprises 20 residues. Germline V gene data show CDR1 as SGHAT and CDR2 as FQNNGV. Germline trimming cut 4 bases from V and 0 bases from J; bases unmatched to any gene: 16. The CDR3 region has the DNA TGTGCCAGCAGCTCCTTGCCCGGACAGGGGACCGTCAACTCCTACAATGAGCAGTTCTTC. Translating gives CASSSLPGQGTVNSYNEQFF.